A single sample gave rise to the 15 T cell receptor beta chains below, sequenced in a study of shared clonotypes between healthy human individuals. The repertoire was sequenced with immunoSEQ multiplex PCR; TCRdb's copy has only in-frame clones and lacks some. The sample lists over 800,000 clones; more than 85% were seen once. Naive CD8 isolation took CD45RO-negative cells positively selected for CCR7 and excluded terminally differentiated effector memory CD45RA+ cells. The source material was naive CD8+ T cells sorted from blood. The receptors derive from a man aged 25 to 45 in good health.

This chain joins TRBV18 and TRBJ2-2; D is ambiguous. Per germline, CDR1 KGHSH and CDR2 LQKENI. The CDR3 is 12 amino acids. Trimming left V 4 bases short and J 5 bases short, with 5 bases between. DNA for the CDR3: TGTGCCAGCTCACAGGGAACCGGGGAGCTGTTTTTT. It translates to CASSQGTGELFF.

The V gene is TRBV19, the J gene TRBJ1-2; D not resolved. Germline CDR1 reads LNHDA; CDR2 reads SQIVND (reference sequence). V was pared by 0 bases and J by 5 bases, with 16 bases between. The CDR3 is made up of 16 amino acids. The DNA for the CDR3 is TGTGCCAGTAGTATAGATCCCGGTTTCGATGGATATGGCTACACCTTC. As protein: CASSIDPGFDGYGYTF.

Points on this clone: This same CDR3 is encoded by further DNA sequences in the sample. V is TRBV6-5 and J is TRBJ1-1; maybe TRBD1 (5 bases). Germline CDR1 MNHEY, CDR2 SVGAGI. Between the trimmed V and J ends, which lost 2 bases and 2 bases, there was a span of 6 bases. The CDR3 has 13 residues. The CDR3 reads CASSYQGNTEAFF. CDR3 coding DNA: TGTGCCAGCAGTTACCAGGGAAACACTGAAGCTTTCTTT.

The table lists this clone with a count of one. The rearrangement uses TRBV28 and TRBJ2-1; a weak D match, TRBD2 (7 bases). V was shortened by 0 bases and J by 2 bases, with 17 bases between the two germline ends. Germline CDR1 and CDR2: MDHEN and SYDVKM. CDR3 length: 18 residues. CDR3 nucleotide sequence: TGTGCCAGCAGTTTATGGCACTACGAGCGGGACACCTACAATGAGCAGTTCTTC. It encodes CASSLWHYERDTYNEQFF.

The chain uses TRBV18 and TRBJ2-1; D unclear. Trimming stripped 0 bases from V and 7 bases from J, with 13 bases between. This CDR3 spans 15 amino acids. Per germline, CDR1 KGHSH and CDR2 LQKENI. DNA for the CDR3: TGTGCCAGCTCACCACCCACAGACATAGTGAATGAGCAGTTCTTC. Translating gives CASSPPTDIVNEQFF.

This chain connects TRBV29-1 to TRBJ2-7, with D possibly being TRBD2 (5 bases). This CDR3 has 14 residues. CDR1 SQVTM and CDR2 ANQGSEA come from the germline V gene. The ends were cut back, 5 bases at V and 3 bases at J, with 17 bases in the middle. CDR3 DNA: TGCAGCGTTCTTGAGGGCGCAGAAAACTACGAGCAGTACTTC. It specifies CSVLEGAENYEQYF.

The V gene is TRBV5-6, the J gene TRBJ2-1, with 12 bases aligning to TRBD1. The germline CDR1 and CDR2 sequences are SGHDT and YYEEEE. Unmatched junction bases numbered 6, after V lost 5 bases and J lost 0 bases. The CDR3 covers 17 residues. The CDR3 is CASRGQGATSSYNEQFF. The CDR3 nucleotides read TGTGCCAGCAGGGGACAGGGGGCTACAAGCTCCTACAATGAGCAGTTCTTC.

This chain connects TRBV29-1 to TRBJ1-1; a weak D match, TRBD1 (6 bases). CDR1 is SQVTM and CDR2 is ANQGSEA in the germline V gene. This CDR3 is built from 17 residues. Trimming stripped 1 base from V and 1 base from J, with 19 bases between. CDR3 amino acids: CSVEGRGRQGGNTEAFF. In DNA form, the CDR3 reads TGCAGCGTTGAAGGGCGGGGGCGCCAAGGAGGGAACACTGAAGCTTTCTTT.

This rearrangement joins TRBV5-8 to TRBJ1-5; TRBD1 might be the D (5 bases). Germline V CDR1 and CDR2: SGHTS, YDEGEE. The ends were cut back, 3 bases at V and 1 base at J, with 17 bases in the middle. The CDR3 is made up of 17 amino acids. DNA of the CDR3: TGTGCCAGCAGCTGGAGGGGTCCTCCGAAGAGCAATCAGCCCCAGCATTTT. Translating gives CASSWRGPPKSNQPQHF.

The chain combines TRBV18 with TRBJ2-7, with 10 bases matching TRBD1. From germline, CDR1 is KGHSH and CDR2 LQKENI. The CDR3 is 14 residues long. With 4 bases clipped from V and 6 bases from J, the junction kept 6 bases outside the gene matches. The CDR3 region is CASSQGTGEFEQYF. DNA for the CDR3: TGTGCCAGCTCACAGGGGACAGGGGAATTCGAGCAGTACTTC.

The rearrangement uses TRBV27 and TRBJ2-7; 8 nucleotides align to TRBD2. V dropped 7 bases and J dropped 6; count of bases not matched to a gene: 11. Germline CDR1 and CDR2: MNHEY and SMNVEV (reference sequence). The CDR3 is 14 amino acids. The CDR3 region is CASTPSGGMIEQYF. The CDR3, as DNA: TGTGCCAGCACCCCCTCGGGGGGGATGATCGAGCAGTACTTC.

The chain carries TRBV11-2 and TRBJ1-2; no clear D. The CDR3 runs to 14 residues. The V end was cut by 5 bases, the J end by 4 bases, with 14 bases between. Germline lookup yields CDR1 SGHAT and CDR2 FQNNGV. This chain's CDR3 is CASSREFNLYGYTF. The CDR3 coding sequence is TGTGCCAGCAGCAGGGAGTTTAATCTCTATGGCTACACCTTC.

The chain links TRBV21-1 to TRBJ1-2. TRBV21-1 is shown as a pseudogene. This CDR3 has 12 residues. CDR3: CAIPEEGGGYTF. The CDR3 nucleotides read TGTGCCATCCCCGAGGAGGGCGGTGGCTACACCTTC.

This chain links TRBV19 with TRBJ1-2; maybe TRBD1 (5 bases). This CDR3 is built from 15 residues. Between the trimmed V and J ends, which lost 3 bases and 7 bases, there was a span of 18 bases. Germline assignment: CDR1 LNHDA and CDR2 SQIVND (reference sequence). The CDR3 reads CASSIFFGALGGYTF. The CDR3 region has the DNA TGTGCCAGTAGTATTTTCTTCGGGGCCCTGGGTGGCTACACCTTC.

Only one count was recorded for this clone. V usage is TRBV2 and J usage is TRBJ2-7; D is unresolved. The germline V and J ends were trimmed by 1 base and 0 bases, with 10 bases remaining between them. The CDR3 runs 15 residues. Germline V lookup: CDR1 SNHLY, CDR2 FYNNEI. The CDR3 region is CASSEELGGSYEQYF. DNA of the CDR3: TGTGCCAGCAGTGAAGAACTGGGCGGCTCCTACGAGCAGTACTTC.